Below, 30 T cell receptor beta chains from the same sample are listed, as sequenced in a study of cytomegalovirus exposure and HLA in healthy donors. Produced via immunoSEQ multiplex PCR; TCRdb's table is partial and in-frame only. The table has fewer than 150,000 clones, 86% seen once. The sequenced sample consisted of PBMCs. All receptors derive from a man in his late teens or twenties in good health and CMV-seronegative.

V usage is TRBV11-3 and J usage is TRBJ2-3, with TRBD1 matching 8 bases. Unmatched junction bases numbered 7, after V lost 5 bases and J lost 0 bases. The CDR3 is 16 residues long. Germline V gene sequence: CDR1 SGHNT, CDR2 YENEEA. The CDR3: CASSPGQATSTDTQYF. The CDR3, as DNA: TGTGCCAGCAGCCCGGGACAGGCGACTAGCACAGATACGCAGTATTTT.

This chain links TRBV12-5 with TRBJ2-7; 12 bases line up with TRBD1. The ends lost 0 bases at V and 7 bases at J; junction bases unmatched: 7. This CDR3 spans 16 amino acids. CDR1 is LGHNT and CDR2 is FRNRAP in the germline V gene. The CDR3 DNA is TGTGCTAGTGGTTTGGTATTGGGGGACAGGGGGCGGGAGCAGTACTTC. Translated, it gives CASGLVLGDRGREQYF.

The chain uses TRBV6-5 and TRBJ2-7; the D is unclear. The CDR3 loop spans 13 amino acids. V was cut by 4 bases and J by 1 base, with 8 bases left in between. Germline loops: CDR1 MNHEY, CDR2 SVGAGI. The CDR3 spells CASSFQVSYEQYF. CDR3 sequence (DNA): TGTGCCAGCAGTTTTCAGGTTTCCTACGAGCAGTACTTC.

This chain uses TRBV19 with TRBJ1-1, with D uncertain. The V gene lost 8 bases and the J gene lost 0 bases, with 10 bases spanning the gap. The CDR3 extends over 13 amino acids. Germline CDR1 reads LNHDA; CDR2 reads SQIVND (reference sequence). CDR3 DNA sequence: TGTGCCAGTGCGAGAACCCTGAACACTGAAGCTTTCTTT. The encoded protein is CASARTLNTEAFF. Full variable domain (rest looked up from reference TRBV19 and TRBJ1-1): DGGITQSPKYLFRKEGQNVTLSCEQNLNHDAMYWYRQDPGQGLRLIYYSQIVNDFQKGDIAEGYSVSREKKESFPLTVTSAQKNPTAFYLCASARTLNTEAFFGQGTRLTVV.

This rearrangement joins TRBV27 to TRBJ2-1; D possibly corresponds to TRBD1 (6 bases). V lost 0 bases and J 8 bases, leaving 20 bases between the germline ends. Germline V gives CDR1 MNHEY, CDR2 SMNVEV (reference sequence). The CDR3 consists of 17 residues. The CDR3 DNA reads as TGTGCCAGCAGTTTATCGCGTACAGGGTCTCAGTGGGATGAGCAGTTCTTC. It translates to CASSLSRTGSQWDEQFF.

The rearrangement uses TRBV5-1 and TRBJ1-2; 10 bases are shared with TRBD1. Looked up from germline, CDR1 is SGHRS and CDR2 is YFSETQ. With 0 bases clipped from V and 8 bases from J, the junction kept 4 bases outside the gene matches. The CDR3 is 14 amino acids. CDR3 in amino acids: CASSLVGTGVGYTF. DNA for the CDR3: TGCGCCAGCAGCTTGGTTGGGACAGGGGTCGGCTACACCTTC.

V gene TRBV5-1 combines with J gene TRBJ2-7; TRBD2 matches at 10 bases. This CDR3 region has 14 residues. Germline V gene sequence: CDR1 SGHRS, CDR2 YFSETQ. Trimming cost V 6 bases and J 4 bases; bases outside gene matches: 7. The CDR3 nucleotides read TGCGCCAGCAACCCGGGACTAGCGAATTACGAGCAGTACTTC. It yields the protein CASNPGLANYEQYF. Full variable domain (rest looked up from reference TRBV5-1 and TRBJ2-7): KAGVTQTPRYLIKTRGQQVTLSCSPISGHRSVSWYQQTPGQGLQFLFEYFSETQRNKGNFPGRFSGRQFSNSRSEMNVSTLELGDSALYLCASNPGLANYEQYFGPGTRLTVT.

V gene TRBV30 combines with J gene TRBJ1-5; D is perhaps TRBD1 (6 bases). Germline assignment: CDR1 GTSNPN and CDR2 SVGIG (reference sequence). V was clipped by 5 bases and J by 4 bases, with 12 bases between them. CDR3 length: 13 amino acids. CDR3 nucleotides: TGTGCCTGGGGCCAGGGGCAGAATCAGCCCCAGCATTTT. Translating it yields CAWGQGQNQPQHF.

The chain employs TRBV7-2 and TRBJ2-3, with TRBD2 matching 9 bases. The germline gives CDR1 SGHTA, CDR2 FQGNSA. After removal of 4 bases from V and 2 bases from J, the junction contained 10 bases not matched to a gene. The CDR3 contains 17 residues. CDR3 sequence (DNA): TGTGCCAGCAGCTCCCCGGGAGCGGGGGGTTCCACAGATACGCAGTATTTT. Translated: CASSSPGAGGSTDTQYF.

The J gene is TRBJ1-3, the V gene TRBV19, with TRBD1 identical over 7 bases. J gave up 1 base and V 7 bases, and 10 bases lay outside the gene matches. The germline CDR1 and CDR2 sequences are LNHDA and SQIVND (reference sequence). CDR3 length: 16 amino acids. This CDR3 is CASTTRTGGSGNTIYF. In nucleotides, the CDR3 is TGTGCCAGTACTACCAGGACAGGAGGGTCTGGAAACACCATATATTTT.

This clone was seen a few times. The gene calls are TRBV19 and TRBJ2-7; 7 bases match TRBD2. This CDR3 has 13 amino acids. With 8 bases clipped from V and 1 base from J, the junction kept 5 bases outside the gene matches. Germline CDR1 is LNHDA and CDR2 is SQIVND (reference sequence). CDR3 sequence: CASVGEGSYEQYF. CDR3 in DNA: TGTGCCAGTGTCGGGGAGGGGTCCTACGAGCAGTACTTC. The entire variable domain, with the rest obtained from reference TRBV19 and TRBJ2-7, is as follows: DGGITQSPKYLFRKEGQNVTLSCEQNLNHDAMYWYRQDPGQGLRLIYYSQIVNDFQKGDIAEGYSVSREKKESFPLTVTSAQKNPTAFYLCASVGEGSYEQYFGPGTRLTVT.

This clone occurred a few times. The chain is built from TRBV19 and TRBJ2-1; D perhaps matches TRBD2 (7 bases). The CDR3 is made up of 16 amino acids. From germline, CDR1 is LNHDA and CDR2 SQIVND (reference sequence). V lost 6 bases and J lost 7, with 22 bases in between. CDR3 sequence: CASSSLRGALWNEQFF. CDR3 coding DNA: TGTGCCAGTAGCTCCCTACGGGGGGCGCTTTGGAATGAGCAGTTCTTC.

This clone was seen a single time. This chain links TRBV5-1 with TRBJ2-7; D is possibly TRBD1 (6 bases). Germline values: CDR1 SGHRS, CDR2 YFSETQ. Trimming stripped 3 bases from V and 3 bases from J, with 10 bases between. CDR3 length: 13 residues. The CDR3 is CASSSGTLYEQYF. The CDR3 DNA follows: TGCGCCAGCAGCTCCGGGACACTCTACGAGCAGTACTTC.

This clone was found a few times. The chain's CDR3 is CASSSAGGPYTSYEQYF. DNA of the CDR3: TGTGCCAGTAGTTCAGCGGGAGGGCCCTACACCTCCTACGAGCAGTACTTC. V gene TRBV19 combines with J gene TRBJ2-7, with 10 bases aligning to TRBD2. The J segment lost 0 bases and the V segment lost 5 bases, leaving 10 bases of the junction unmatched. The CDR3 extends over 17 amino acids. The germline CDR1 and CDR2 sequences are LNHDA and SQIVND (reference sequence).

The rearrangement links TRBV2 to TRBJ2-1; D is uncertain. CDR3 size: 11 residues. The V end lost 4 bases, the J end lost 5 bases, and 3 bases lay between the germline ends. Germline CDR1 reads SNHLY; CDR2 reads FYNNEI. This chain's CDR3 is CASSVNNEQFF. The CDR3, as DNA: TGTGCCAGCAGTGTTAACAATGAGCAGTTCTTC.

V and J are TRBV5-6 and TRBJ1-4; maybe TRBD1 (6 bases). Germline values: CDR1 SGHDT, CDR2 YYEEEE. The length of the CDR3 is 16 residues. Trimming cost V 4 bases and J 5 bases, with 18 bases left between them. CDR3 sequence: CASSPNAGGWNEKLFF. CDR3 coding DNA: TGTGCCAGCAGCCCTAACGCGGGGGGCTGGAATGAAAAACTGTTTTTT.

Comment on this clone: This same CDR3 is encoded by further DNA sequences in the sample. This chain uses TRBV6-5 with TRBJ2-7, with 8 bases identical to TRBD1. The CDR3 consists of 13 residues. Germline V gives CDR1 MNHEY, CDR2 SVGAGI. J gave up 3 bases and V 5 bases, and 3 bases lay outside the gene matches. This CDR3 reads CASSRGTGYEQYF. The CDR3 DNA reads as TGTGCCAGCAGTAGAGGGACAGGCTACGAGCAGTACTTC.

The genes are TRBV7-2 and TRBJ2-5, with TRBD2 matching over 7 bases. V was clipped by 5 bases and J by 4 bases; unmatched bases: 4. The CDR3 is made up of 13 amino acids. From germline, CDR1 is SGHTA and CDR2 FQGNSA. The CDR3 reads CASSELATETQYF. The CDR3 region has the DNA TGTGCCAGCAGCGAACTAGCGACAGAGACCCAGTACTTC.

The chain employs TRBV5-1 and TRBJ2-7, with D possibly being TRBD1 (5 bases). This CDR3 contains 11 residues. The V end was cut by 5 bases, the J end by 3 bases, with 6 bases between. CDR1 is SGHRS, CDR2 YFSETQ, per germline. This CDR3 is CASRQGYEQYF. The CDR3 DNA reads TGCGCCAGCAGGCAGGGCTACGAGCAGTACTTC.

V gene TRBV30 combines with J gene TRBJ2-2, with TRBD1 identical over 9 bases. Germline V gene data show CDR1 as GTSNPN and CDR2 as SVGIG (reference sequence). This CDR3 spans 17 amino acids. The trim removed 3 bases at V and 7 bases at J, leaving 15 bases unmatched. CDR3 DNA: TGTGCCTGGAGCCCTAGGACAGGGGCCCACTGGGGCGGGGAGCTGTTTTTT. Translation gives CAWSPRTGAHWGGELFF.

This rearrangement joins TRBV20-1 to TRBJ1-2, with 7 bases matching TRBD1. There are 11 residues in the CDR3. CDR1 DFQATT and CDR2 SNEGSKA come from the germline V gene (reference sequence). The J segment lost 14 bases and the V segment lost 6 bases, leaving 12 bases of the junction unmatched. CDR3 sequence (DNA): TGCAGTGCAACCCTCAGGACAGGCTGGACCTTC. Its translation: CSATLRTGWTF.

The CDR3 region has the DNA TGTGCCAGCGGCGGCGGGTTTATTCTAGCCAAAAACATTCAGTACTTC. Translated, it gives CASGGGFILAKNIQYF. This rearrangement joins TRBV19 to TRBJ2-4; D is possibly TRBD2 (5 bases). This CDR3 comprises 16 residues. CDR1 and CDR2 from the germline V gene are LNHDA and SQIVND (reference sequence). Trimming left V 9 bases short and J 0 bases short, with 18 bases between.

V gene TRBV6-5 combines with J gene TRBJ2-1, with D uncertain. V lost 5 bases to trimming and J lost 6 bases, with 11 bases between them. Germline V gives CDR1 MNHEY, CDR2 SVGAGI. The CDR3 length is 13 residues. The CDR3 protein is CASSRDAGNEQFF. CDR3 coding DNA: TGTGCCAGCAGTCGCGACGCAGGCAATGAGCAGTTCTTC.

This clone was detected only a few times. A much larger clone lies a single base off, so this may be a read error. The chain employs TRBV6-1 and TRBJ2-2; tentative D call: TRBD2 (5 bases). The CDR3 spans 14 residues. Trimming stripped 0 bases from V and 3 bases from J, with 5 bases between. Germline values: CDR1 MNHNS, CDR2 SASEGT. The CDR3: CASSEAGDTGELFF. CDR3 coding DNA: TGTGCCAGCAGTGAAGCGGGAGACACCGGGGAGCTGTTTTTT.

The chain uses TRBV13 and TRBJ2-4; 11 bases are a match to TRBD1. The V gene end was trimmed by 4 bases and the J gene end by 8 bases; junction bases not matched to a gene: 7. Per germline, CDR1 PRHDT and CDR2 FYEKMQ (reference sequence). This CDR3 contains 15 residues. The chain's CDR3 is CASSSGQGATDIQYF. The CDR3 DNA follows: TGTGCCAGCAGCTCCGGACAGGGGGCGACGGACATTCAGTACTTC. The full variable domain, in which reference TRBV13 and TRBJ2-4 provide the parts outside the CDR3, is AAGVIQSPRHLIKEKRETATLKCYPIPRHDTVYWYQQGPGQDPQFLISFYEKMQSDKGSIPDRFSAQQFSDYHSELNMSSLELGDSALYFCASSSGQGATDIQYFGAGTRLSVL.

The V and J genes are TRBV4-1 and TRBJ2-3; 12 bases line up with TRBD2. CDR1 is MGHRA, CDR2 YSYEKL, per germline. V trimming: 2 bases; J trimming: 5 bases; junction bases outside the gene matches: 14. This CDR3 is 19 amino acids long. This chain's CDR3 is CASSQFVLAGGRLLDTQYF. CDR3 coding DNA: TGCGCCAGCAGCCAATTTGTCCTAGCGGGAGGGCGGTTGTTAGATACGCAGTATTTT.

The chain has TRBV7-8 and TRBJ1-5; 7 positions match TRBD1. This CDR3 comprises 15 residues. Germline CDR1 SGHVS, CDR2 FQNEAQ. The junction had 7 bases not matched to a gene; V was cut back by 6 bases and J by 2 bases. The CDR3 sequence: CASRRDRDGNQPQHF. The CDR3 DNA reads TGTGCCAGCAGGCGAGACAGGGATGGCAATCAGCCCCAGCATTTT.

The J gene is TRBJ2-7, the V gene TRBV6-6; 10 bases match TRBD2. Germline-derived CDR1 and CDR2 are MNHNY and SVGAGI (reference sequence). V lost 4 bases to trimming and J lost 7 bases; unmatched junction nucleotides: 10. This CDR3 comprises 15 residues. CDR3: CASSSTAGGTGEQYF. CDR3 sequence (DNA): TGTGCCAGCAGTTCCACAGCGGGAGGGACGGGGGAGCAGTACTTC.

The CDR3 sequence: CASSLRTGGTVNYGYTF. Here the CDR3 DNA reads TGCGCCAGCAGCCTACGGACAGGGGGTACCGTAAACTATGGCTACACCTTC. The chain joins TRBV5-1 to TRBJ1-2; 10 bases are shared with TRBD1. The J segment lost 2 bases and the V segment lost 4 bases, leaving 11 bases of the junction unmatched. CDR3 length: 17 amino acids. The germline CDR1 and CDR2 sequences are SGHRS and YFSETQ.

The chain carries TRBV11-2 and TRBJ2-7, with TRBD1 matching over 8 bases. CDR3 size: 16 residues. CDR1 is SGHAT, CDR2 FQNNGV, per germline. The trim removed 4 bases at V and 5 bases at J, leaving 13 bases unmatched. The CDR3 reads CASSSPRRTGSHEQYF. In DNA, the CDR3 is TGTGCCAGCAGCTCCCCCCGGCGGACAGGGTCCCACGAGCAGTACTTC.